This is a list of T cell receptor beta chains from one sample in a study of PD-1 blockade in classical Hodgkin lymphoma. Produced via immunoSEQ multiplex PCR; TCRdb's table is partial and in-frame only. Of 90,000 to 100,000 clones in the sample, roughly 76% were seen once. Sample: peripheral blood mononuclear cells (PBMCs), taken before the second cycle of nivolumab. These receptors came from a human donor with classical Hodgkin lymphoma. Both conserved end residues are part of each CDR3.

TRBJ2-1 | TRBV4-3 | CASSQDVAGLYNEQFF
TRBJ1-5 | TRBV27 | CASSRDRSNQPQHF
TRBJ2-3 | TRBV27 | CASSLQGAHGDTQYF
TRBJ2-7 | TRBV9 | CASSSGTGRYEQYF
TRBJ1-1 | TRBV6-1 | CASRTTGMNTEAFF
TRBJ2-7 | TRBV2 | CASSQMDVSAQYF
TRBJ1-3 | TRBV28 | CASRRFSGNTIYF
TRBJ2-3 | TRBV10-3 | CAITGQGTDTQYF
TRBJ1-1 | TRBV7-7 | CASSLTPEGGNTEAFF
TRBJ2-7 | TRBV7-2 | CASSLVQGLGEQYF
TRBJ2-7 | TRBV4-3 | CASSQDASGSYEQYF
TRBJ1-1 | TRBV9 | CASSGAGQSRTEAFF
TRBJ2-1 | TRBV30 | CAWSGGLPYYNEQFF
TRBJ2-1 | TRBV25-1 | CASSETGGAYNEQFF
TRBJ2-5 | TRBV15 | CATSRDLPSQETQYF